The text below deals with one T cell receptor (beta chain). This CDR3 contains 16 residues. Trimming took 4 bases from V and 4 from J; bases not matched to a gene: 7. The germline V gene encodes CDR1 ENHRY and CDR2 SYGVKD. Libraries were prepared by immunoSEQ multiplex PCR; TCRdb keeps only in-frame clonotypes and omits some of them. The data contain some 380,000 clones, roughly 90% of them singletons. This specimen belongs to a study of blood T cell repertoires in COVID-19. The receptor was derived from a woman aged 40 to 50 with acute COVID-19. The specimen sequenced was PBMCs or T cells enriched from blood (not recorded which). V usage is TRBV10-3 and J usage is TRBJ2-3; 11 nucleotides match TRBD1. The CDR3 DNA follows: TGTGCCATCAGTGGAAGTTGGACAGGGGGCCCAGATACGCAGTATTTT. It translates to CAISGSWTGGPDTQYF.